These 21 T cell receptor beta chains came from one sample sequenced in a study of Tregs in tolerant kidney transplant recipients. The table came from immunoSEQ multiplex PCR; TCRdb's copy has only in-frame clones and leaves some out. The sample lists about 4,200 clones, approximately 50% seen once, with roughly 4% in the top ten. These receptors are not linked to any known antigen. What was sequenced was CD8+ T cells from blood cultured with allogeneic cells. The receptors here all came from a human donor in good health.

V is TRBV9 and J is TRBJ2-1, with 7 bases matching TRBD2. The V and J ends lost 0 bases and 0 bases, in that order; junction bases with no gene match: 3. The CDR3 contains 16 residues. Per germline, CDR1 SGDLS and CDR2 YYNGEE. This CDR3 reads CASSVEGGGSYNEQFF. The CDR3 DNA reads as TGTGCCAGCAGCGTAGAAGGCGGGGGCTCCTACAATGAGCAGTTCTTC.

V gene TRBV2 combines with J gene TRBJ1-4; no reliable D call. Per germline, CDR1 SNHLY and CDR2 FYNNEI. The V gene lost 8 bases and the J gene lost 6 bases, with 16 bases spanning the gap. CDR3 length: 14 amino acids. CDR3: CASGRTWRDEKLFF. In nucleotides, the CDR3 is TGTGCCAGCGGGCGGACTTGGCGGGATGAAAAACTGTTTTTT. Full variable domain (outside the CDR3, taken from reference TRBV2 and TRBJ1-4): EPEVTQTPSHQVTQMGQEVILRCVPISNHLYFYWYRQILGQKVEFLVSFYNNEISEKSEIFDDQFSVERPDGSNFTLKIRSTKLEDSAMYFCASGRTWRDEKLFFGSGTQLSVL.

The CDR3 DNA sequence: TGTGCCAGCAGCCAAATAAGCGACGAGCAGTACTTC. It translates to CASSQISDEQYF. The rearrangement joins TRBV7-9 to TRBJ2-7, with unresolved D. V lost 5 bases, J lost 5 bases, and 10 bases lay in between. This CDR3 region has 12 residues. Per the germline V gene, CDR1 is SEHNR and CDR2 is FQNEAQ (reference sequence).

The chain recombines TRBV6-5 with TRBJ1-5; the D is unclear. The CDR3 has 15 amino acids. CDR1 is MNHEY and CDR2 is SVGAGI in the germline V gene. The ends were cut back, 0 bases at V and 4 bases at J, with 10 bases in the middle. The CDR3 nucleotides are TGTGCCAGCAGTTACTCGGGCGGAGGGAATCAGCCCCAGCATTTT. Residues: CASSYSGGGNQPQHF.

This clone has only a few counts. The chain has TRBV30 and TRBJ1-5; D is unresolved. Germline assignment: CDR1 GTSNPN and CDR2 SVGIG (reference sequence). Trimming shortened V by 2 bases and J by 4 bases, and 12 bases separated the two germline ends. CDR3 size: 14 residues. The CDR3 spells CAWSSISGNQPQHF. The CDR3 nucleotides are TGTGCCTGGAGTTCCATCTCGGGGAATCAGCCCCAGCATTTT.

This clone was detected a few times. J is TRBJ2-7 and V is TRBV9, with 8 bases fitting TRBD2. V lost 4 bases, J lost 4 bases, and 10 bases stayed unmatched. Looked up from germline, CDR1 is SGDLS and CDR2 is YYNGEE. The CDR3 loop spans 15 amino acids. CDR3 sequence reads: CASSPGGSGVYEQYF. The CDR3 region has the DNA TGTGCCAGCAGCCCCGGGGGTAGCGGGGTTTACGAGCAGTACTTC.

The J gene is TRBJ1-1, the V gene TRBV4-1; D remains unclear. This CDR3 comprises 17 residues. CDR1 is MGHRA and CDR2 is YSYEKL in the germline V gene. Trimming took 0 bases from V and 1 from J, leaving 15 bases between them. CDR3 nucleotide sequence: TGCGCCAGCAGCCAAGATTTATTGGACCGCCCGAACACTGAAGCTTTCTTT. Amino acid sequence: CASSQDLLDRPNTEAFF.

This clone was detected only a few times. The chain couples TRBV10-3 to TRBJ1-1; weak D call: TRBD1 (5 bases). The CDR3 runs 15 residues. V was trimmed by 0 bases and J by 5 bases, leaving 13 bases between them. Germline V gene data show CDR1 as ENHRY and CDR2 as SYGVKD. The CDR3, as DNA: TGTGCCATCAGTGAGTCGAAGGGGTCAGGGACTGAAGCTTTCTTT. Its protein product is CAISESKGSGTEAFF.

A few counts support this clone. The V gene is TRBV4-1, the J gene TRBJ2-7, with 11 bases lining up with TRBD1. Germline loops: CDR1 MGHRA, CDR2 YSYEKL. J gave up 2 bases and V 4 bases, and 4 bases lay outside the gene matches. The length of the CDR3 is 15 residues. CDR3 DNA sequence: TGCGCCAGCAGCCCTGGACAGGGGGCGGCCTACGAGCAGTACTTC. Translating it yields CASSPGQGAAYEQYF.

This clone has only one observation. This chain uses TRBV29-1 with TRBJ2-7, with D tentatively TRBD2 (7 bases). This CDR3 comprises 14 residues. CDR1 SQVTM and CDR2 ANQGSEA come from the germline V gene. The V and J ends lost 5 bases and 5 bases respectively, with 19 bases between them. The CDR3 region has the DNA TGCAGCGTTAGGGGGGGGGACCTTTTCCACGAGCAGTACTTC. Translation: CSVRGGDLFHEQYF.

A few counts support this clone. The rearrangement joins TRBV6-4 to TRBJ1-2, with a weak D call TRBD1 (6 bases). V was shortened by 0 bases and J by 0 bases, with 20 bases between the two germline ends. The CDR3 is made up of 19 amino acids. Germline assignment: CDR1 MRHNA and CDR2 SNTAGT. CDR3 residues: CASSDSGAPRFRTNYGYTF. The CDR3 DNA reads TGTGCCAGCAGTGACTCGGGGGCCCCCAGGTTTAGAACTAACTATGGCTACACCTTC.

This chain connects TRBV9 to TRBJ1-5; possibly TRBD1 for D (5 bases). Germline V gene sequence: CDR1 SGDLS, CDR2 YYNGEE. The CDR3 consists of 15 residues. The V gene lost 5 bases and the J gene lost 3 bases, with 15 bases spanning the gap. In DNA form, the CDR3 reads TGTGCCAGCAGTGCATACGACAGCCTCAATCAGCCCCAGCATTTT. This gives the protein CASSAYDSLNQPQHF.

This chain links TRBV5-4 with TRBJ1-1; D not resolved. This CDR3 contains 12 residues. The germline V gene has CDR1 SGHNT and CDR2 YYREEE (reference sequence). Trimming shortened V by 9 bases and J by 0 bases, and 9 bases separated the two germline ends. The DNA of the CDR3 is TGTGCCACCATCGACTTGAACACTGAAGCTTTCTTT. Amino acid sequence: CATIDLNTEAFF.

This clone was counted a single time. The CDR3 loop is CASSQEYGTYEQYF. DNA of the CDR3: TGTGCCAGCAGCCAAGAATACGGTACCTACGAGCAGTACTTC. This chain joins TRBV4-2 and TRBJ2-7, with D unresolved. Trimming removed 0 bases at V and 2 bases at J, with 8 bases between. This CDR3 region has 14 residues. Germline lookup yields CDR1 LGHNA and CDR2 YNFKEQ.

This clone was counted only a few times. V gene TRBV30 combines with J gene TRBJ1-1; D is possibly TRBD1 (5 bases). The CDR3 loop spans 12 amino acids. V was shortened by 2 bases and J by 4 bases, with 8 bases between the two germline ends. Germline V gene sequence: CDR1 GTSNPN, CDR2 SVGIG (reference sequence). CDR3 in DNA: TGTGCCTGGAGTCTCGGGGGCACTGAAGCTTTCTTT. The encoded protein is CAWSLGGTEAFF.

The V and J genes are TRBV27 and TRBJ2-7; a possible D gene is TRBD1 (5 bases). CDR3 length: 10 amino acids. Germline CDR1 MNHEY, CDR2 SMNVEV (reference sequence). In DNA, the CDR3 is TGTGCGTTTAAAAGGGGCGAGCAGTACTTC. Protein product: CAFKRGEQYF.

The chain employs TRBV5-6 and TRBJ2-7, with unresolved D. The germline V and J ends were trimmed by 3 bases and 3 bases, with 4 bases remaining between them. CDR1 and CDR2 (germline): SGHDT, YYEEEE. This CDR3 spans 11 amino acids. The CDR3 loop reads CASSSLYEQYF. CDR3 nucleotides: TGTGCCAGCAGCTCCCTCTACGAGCAGTACTTC.

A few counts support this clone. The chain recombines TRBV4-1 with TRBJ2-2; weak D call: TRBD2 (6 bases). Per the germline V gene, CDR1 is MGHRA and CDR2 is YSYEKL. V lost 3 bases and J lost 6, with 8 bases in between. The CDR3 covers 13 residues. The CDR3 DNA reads TGCGCCAGCAGCCAGGGGACTCCCGGGGAGCTGTTTTTT. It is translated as CASSQGTPGELFF.

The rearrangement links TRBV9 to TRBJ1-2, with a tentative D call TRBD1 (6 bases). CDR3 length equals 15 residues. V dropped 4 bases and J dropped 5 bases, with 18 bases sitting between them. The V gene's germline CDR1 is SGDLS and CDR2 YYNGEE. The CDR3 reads CASSPEGGGFYGYTF. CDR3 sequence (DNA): TGTGCCAGCAGCCCCGAGGGAGGGGGATTTTATGGCTACACCTTC.

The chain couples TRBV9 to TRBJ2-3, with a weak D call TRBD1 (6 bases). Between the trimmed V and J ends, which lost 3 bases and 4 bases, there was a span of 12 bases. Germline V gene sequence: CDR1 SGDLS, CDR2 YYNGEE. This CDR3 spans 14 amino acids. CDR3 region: CASSEGVGADTQYF. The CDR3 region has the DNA TGTGCCAGCAGCGAGGGGGTTGGGGCAGATACGCAGTATTTT.

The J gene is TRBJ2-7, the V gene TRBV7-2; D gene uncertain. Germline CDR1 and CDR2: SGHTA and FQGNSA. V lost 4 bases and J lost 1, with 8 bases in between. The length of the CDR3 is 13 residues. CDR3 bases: TGTGCCAGCAGCTCCTGGGGATCCTACGAGCAGTACTTC. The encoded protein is CASSSWGSYEQYF.